This TCR beta chain appears in the sequencing data of a study of blood T cell repertoires in COVID-19. In the original processing: Amplification from reference gene primers served as the basis for estimated nucleated cell counts. Sequencing was performed with immunoSEQ multiplex PCR; in TCRdb, only in-frame clones are kept and a portion is missing. The DNA gave D and trimming, while V, J and clone size come from that table. This sample has about 370,000 clones, with around 89% found just once. V dropped 9 bases and J dropped 2; count of bases not matched to a gene: 5. Germline-derived CDR1 and CDR2 are MRHNA and SNTAGT. The CDR3 extends over 14 amino acids. Followed longitudinally, the Seattle patients had been enrolled during active infection.

This TCR was recovered from a woman aged 25 to 45 with COVID-19, enrolled during active disease. This chain uses TRBV6-4 with TRBJ2-3, with 10 bases matching TRBD2. The sample was peripheral blood. The CDR3 is CASATSGDTDTQYF. In DNA form, the CDR3 reads TGTGCCAGTGCAACTAGCGGGGACACAGATACGCAGTATTTT.